The 10 T cell receptor beta chains listed next were all sequenced from one sample in a study of cytomegalovirus exposure and HLA in healthy donors. With 60 Vbeta and 13 Jbeta primers, the PCR was carried out. Some clones are missing from TCRdb's copy, which holds only in-frame ones; the method was immunoSEQ multiplex PCR. The repertoire holds fewer than 85,000 clones, with roughly 76% as singletons. Sequencing was carried out using PBMCs. The receptors derive from a male donor in good health and CMV-seropositive.

The J gene is TRBJ2-2, the V gene TRBV5-1, with 10 nucleotides matching TRBD1. Germline loops: CDR1 SGHRS, CDR2 YFSETQ. The ends lost 0 bases at V and 4 bases at J; junction bases unmatched: 3. This CDR3 contains 16 residues. This chain's CDR3 is CASSLGQGAGTGELFF. The CDR3 bases are TGCGCCAGCAGCTTGGGACAGGGGGCAGGCACCGGGGAGCTGTTTTTT.

The chain couples TRBV4-1 to TRBJ1-1; possibly TRBD1 for D (5 bases). Germline loops: CDR1 MGHRA, CDR2 YSYEKL. This CDR3 is 16 amino acids long. V lost 3 bases and J lost 4, with 18 bases in between. This chain's CDR3 is CASSHDAGGTVTEAFF. The CDR3 DNA is TGCGCCAGCAGCCACGACGCCGGGGGGACGGTCACTGAAGCTTTCTTT.

The table lists this clone with a few counts. The chain couples TRBV6-6 to TRBJ2-7, with 9 bases fitting TRBD1. J lost 6 bases, V lost 8 bases, and 14 bases had no gene match. The CDR3 runs to 15 residues. The germline V gene encodes CDR1 MNHNY and CDR2 SVGAGI (reference sequence). For the CDR3, the DNA is TGTGCCAGCCGTAGCCCAGGGACAGGGTCGAGCGAGCAGTACTTC. The encoded protein is CASRSPGTGSSEQYF.

This clone has only a few counts. One end of the junction fails to match germline, which may point to a read error. The rearrangement uses TRBV7-9 and TRBJ1-6; no definite D call. CDR1 is SEHNR and CDR2 is FQNEAQ in the germline V gene (reference sequence). The CDR3 consists of 12 residues. CDR3 protein: CASSSNNSPLHF. The DNA for the CDR3 is TGTGCCAGCAGCTCCAATAATTCACCCCTCCACTTT.

The gene calls are TRBV10-3 and TRBJ1-3; D is uncertain. The CDR3 spans 13 residues. Germline V gene lookup returns CDR1 ENHRY and CDR2 SYGVKD. The V end was cut by 10 bases, the J end by 0 bases, with 10 bases between. CDR3 nucleotide sequence: TGTGCCAGTGGCGGGTCCTCTGGAAACACCATATATTTT. It translates to CASGGSSGNTIYF.

This chain links TRBV7-8 with TRBJ2-6; tentatively, D is TRBD2 (6 bases). Deletions cut 6 bases from V and 2 bases from J, with 8 bases between. Germline V lookup: CDR1 SGHVS, CDR2 FQNEAQ. The CDR3 runs to 14 residues. The CDR3 bases are TGTGCCAGCAGGGAGGGTCCTGGGGCCAACGTCCTGACTTTC. As protein: CASREGPGANVLTF. The whole variable domain, remainder taken from reference TRBV7-8 and TRBJ2-6, is GAGVSQSPRYKVAKRGQDVALRCDPISGHVSLFWYQQALGQGPEFLTYFQNEAQLDKSGLPSDRFFAERPEGSVSTLKIQRTQQEDSAVYLCASREGPGANVLTFGAGSRLTVL.

This clone was recorded once. This chain links TRBV5-6 with TRBJ2-1, with 9 nucleotides matching TRBD1. The ends lost 3 bases at V and 9 bases at J; junction bases unmatched: 7. The CDR3 runs 14 residues. The germline V gene encodes CDR1 SGHDT and CDR2 YYEEEE. This chain's CDR3 is CASSSDRGRGEQFF. The DNA for the CDR3 is TGTGCCAGCAGCTCGGACAGGGGAAGGGGTGAGCAGTTCTTC.

The chain couples TRBV27 to TRBJ2-7, with 8 bases identical to TRBD1. The CDR3 consists of 15 residues. CDR1 and CDR2 from the germline V gene are MNHEY and SMNVEV (reference sequence). The V gene end was trimmed by 2 bases and the J gene end by 3 bases; junction bases not matched to a gene: 6. The CDR3, as DNA: TGTGCCAGCAGTTTAACTGGACAGGGTGGCTACGAGCAGTACTTC. Translating it yields CASSLTGQGGYEQYF.

The CDR3 sequence is CASSTSARDYNEQFF. The CDR3 DNA is TGTGCCAGCAGCACGTCCGCCCGGGACTACAATGAGCAGTTCTTC. The chain employs TRBV9 and TRBJ2-1; tentatively, D is TRBD2 (5 bases). The CDR3 runs 15 residues. V gave up 4 bases and J gave up 3 bases, with 14 bases separating them. Germline CDR1 reads SGDLS; CDR2 reads YYNGEE.

The chain has TRBV15 and TRBJ1-1; 8 bases are shared with TRBD1. V gave up 3 bases and J gave up 5 bases; unmatched junction bases: 8. The CDR3 consists of 15 residues. Germline V gives CDR1 LNHNV, CDR2 YYDKDF (reference sequence). The CDR3 spells CATSSGQGRYTEAFF. The CDR3 DNA sequence: TGTGCCACCAGCAGCGGACAGGGCAGATATACTGAAGCTTTCTTT.